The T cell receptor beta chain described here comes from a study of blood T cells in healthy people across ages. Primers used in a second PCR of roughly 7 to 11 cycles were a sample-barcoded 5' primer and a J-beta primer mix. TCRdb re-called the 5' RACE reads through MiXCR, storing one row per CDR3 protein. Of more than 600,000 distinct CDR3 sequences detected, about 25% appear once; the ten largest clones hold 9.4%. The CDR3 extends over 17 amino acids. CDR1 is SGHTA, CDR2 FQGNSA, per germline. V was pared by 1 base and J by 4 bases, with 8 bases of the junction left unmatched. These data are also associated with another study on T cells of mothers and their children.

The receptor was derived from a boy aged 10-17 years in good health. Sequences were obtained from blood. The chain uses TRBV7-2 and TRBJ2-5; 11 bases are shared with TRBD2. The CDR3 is CASSLVAPSGGRETQYF. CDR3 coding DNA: TGTGCCAGCAGCTTAGTGGCCCCTAGCGGGGGGCGAGAGACCCAGTACTTC.